In this sample, the clone carrying this T cell receptor (beta chain) turned up a few times. Its antigen is still unknown. The treatment denotes: oral pan-JAK inhibitor, 5-10 mg twice daily. This specimen comes from a study of CD8+ T cells in alopecia areata. This CDR3 has 14 amino acids. CDR1 is MNHEY and CDR2 is SMNVEV in the germline V gene (reference sequence). V gave up 3 bases and J gave up 5 bases; unmatched junction bases: 6. Following extraction, RNA underwent reverse transcription to cDNA, which served as the sequencing template. Produced via immunoSEQ multiplex PCR; TCRdb's table is partial and in-frame only. Altogether about 70,000 clones are present, over 25% being singletons, with the ten largest covering about 16%. Study results and caveats: Many expanded lesional clones stayed in scalp and blood while on tofacitinib. Lesional tissue from the scalp (especially in alopecia totalis/universalis) showed higher clonality than normal scalp.

The gene calls are TRBV27 and TRBJ2-7, with 8 bases aligning to TRBD2. The specimen was CD8+ T cells sorted from blood, collected at week 4, from a patient treated with tofacitinib. This receptor was obtained from a human donor with alopecia areata. The CDR3 nucleotides are TGTGCCAGCAGTTTCAAAGCGGGGGTTGACGAGCAGTACTTC. This codes for CASSFKAGVDEQYF.